The source of this T cell receptor (beta chain) is a study of blood T cell repertoires in COVID-19. Original data processing: Reference gene primer amplification in the assay estimated nucleated cell counts. TCRdb keeps only in-frame clones here, not all; method: immunoSEQ multiplex PCR. The V and J calls and clone size come from that table; D and trimming were worked out from the DNA. The sample yields roughly 45,000 clones, 85% to 90% seen once. The CDR3 has 14 residues. This rearrangement joins TRBV1 to TRBJ1-1; the table's TRBD1 call for D was not verified on the DNA. TRBV1 represents a pseudogene. This receptor was identified in a woman of 80 years or more with COVID-19, enrolled during active disease. Sequencing was done on a sample of peripheral blood. The CDR3 here is CTSSQGRQGEKAFF. The CDR3 DNA follows: TGCACCAGCAGCCAAGGAAGACAGGGGGAGAAAGCTTTCTTT.